The rows below give T cell receptor beta chains drawn from one sample of a study of blood T cell repertoires in COVID-19. Sequenced by immunoSEQ multiplex PCR; TCRdb stores in-frame clones only, minus some. The sample has about 170,000 clones, 70% to 90% seen once. The source material was peripheral blood. The receptor source for this set is a woman aged 60-75 years with COVID-19, enrolled during active disease. CDR3s include the opening cysteine and the closing phenylalanine or tryptophan. D genes are given only for firm matches. Size is stated for part of the rows, as once, few or many counts, or as a class when the clone is expanded.

D gene	V gene	clone size	J gene	CDR3 protein	CDR3 DNA
-	TRBV4-3	once	TRBJ1-2	CASSQEAGVNYGYTF	TGCGCCAGCAGCCAAGAAGCAGGGGTCAACTATGGCTACACCTTC
TRBD1	TRBV30	once	TRBJ2-6	CAWSPDRGLGGANVLTF	TGTGCCTGGAGTCCGGACAGGGGATTGGGTGGGGCCAACGTCCTGACTTTC
-	TRBV5-1	-	TRBJ2-7	CASSLFWGVDYEQYF	TGCGCCAGCAGCTTGTTTTGGGGGGTGGACTACGAGCAGTACTTC
-	TRBV27	-	TRBJ2-6	CASSRQLSGANVLTF	TGTGCCAGCAGCCGCCAACTCTCTGGGGCCAACGTCCTGACTTTC
-	TRBV9	-	TRBJ2-2	CASSGAPPHTGELFF	TGTGCCAGCAGCGGCGCCCCTCCCCACACCGGGGAGCTGTTTTTT
-	TRBV6-5	-	TRBJ1-1	CASTRGGAGDTEAFF	TGTGCCAGCACCCGCGGAGGGGCGGGGGACACTGAAGCTTTCTTT
-	TRBV18	-	TRBJ1-2	CASSPLAGSEDYGYTF	TGTGCCAGCTCACCTTTAGCAGGGTCTGAAGACTATGGCTACACCTTC
-	TRBV21-1	few	TRBJ1-5	CASSKQGQPQHF	TGTGCCAGCAGCAAACAGGGTCAGCCCCAGCATTTT
-	TRBV18	-	TRBJ1-1	CASSPFRLGHTEAFF	TGTGCCAGCTCACCGTTTCGACTGGGGCACACTGAAGCTTTCTTT
-	TRBV6-2/TRBV6-3	-	TRBJ2-7	CASSPITGLPPGSFGEQYF	TGTGCCAGCAGTCCGATCACGGGACTCCCCCCCGGGTCTTTTGGGGAGCAGTACTTC
TRBD1	TRBV11-3	-	TRBJ2-1	CASSRRQGGNEQFF	TGTGCCAGCAGCCGTCGACAGGGGGGCAATGAGCAGTTCTTC
TRBD2	TRBV27	-	TRBJ2-7	CASSLKGTSGVGEQYF	TGTGCCAGCAGTTTAAAAGGGACTAGCGGGGTGGGCGAGCAGTACTTC
-	TRBV6-5	-	TRBJ2-1	CASSSPRGGSYNEQFF	TGTGCCAGCAGTTCCCCTAGAGGGGGTTCCTACAATGAGCAGTTCTTC
TRBD2	TRBV9	-	TRBJ2-1	CASSLAGGGNEQFF	TGTGCCAGCTCACTAGCGGGAGGGGGAAATGAGCAGTTCTTC
TRBD2	TRBV5-4	-	TRBJ2-1	CASSLSGISYNEQFF	TGTGCCAGCAGCTTAAGCGGGATATCCTACAATGAGCAGTTCTTC
-	TRBV3-1/TRBV3-2	-	TRBJ1-4	CASSPTATNEKLFF	TGTGCCAGCAGCCCCACAGCAACTAATGAAAAACTGTTTTTT
TRBD1	TRBV7-8	few	TRBJ1-6	CASSPQGAAYNSPLHF	TGTGCCAGCAGCCCTCAGGGGGCGGCCTATAATTCACCCCTCCACTTT
-	TRBV27	few	TRBJ2-6	CASRKSDRAYSGANVLTF	TGTGCCAGCAGGAAATCGGACAGAGCGTATTCTGGGGCCAACGTCCTGACTTTC
TRBD1	TRBV3-1/TRBV3-2	-	TRBJ1-5	CASSHTGGNQPQHF	TGTGCCAGCAGCCACACAGGGGGTAATCAGCCCCAGCATTTT
-	TRBV12-3/TRBV12-4	-	TRBJ1-2	CASSSAEVYTF	TGTGCCAGCAGTTCCGCGGAGGTCTACACCTTC
TRBD2	TRBV5-1	once	TRBJ2-2	CASNSAGATNTGELFF	TGCGCCAGCAACTCAGCGGGAGCGACGAACACCGGGGAGCTGTTTTTT
TRBD1	TRBV24-1	-	TRBJ2-5	CATSHLGGKETQYF	TGTGCCACCAGTCACTTAGGGGGCAAAGAGACCCAGTACTTC
-	TRBV2	-	TRBJ1-5	CASRQDTSNQPQHF	TGTGCCAGCAGGCAGGACACTAGCAATCAGCCCCAGCATTTT
TRBD1	TRBV5-4	-	TRBJ2-5	CASSFGQGRETQYF	TGTGCCAGCAGCTTCGGACAGGGGAGAGAGACCCAGTACTTC
-	TRBV11-3	-	TRBJ1-1	CASTPPGNTEAFF	TGTGCCAGCACCCCCCCCGGGAACACTGAAGCTTTCTTT
TRBD1	TRBV24-1	-	TRBJ2-2	CATSDLGDRANTGELFF	TGTGCCACCAGTGATTTGGGGGACAGGGCGAACACCGGGGAGCTGTTTTTT
TRBD1	TRBV24-1	-	TRBJ2-1	CATSVGTGGYNEQFF	TGTGCCACCAGTGTGGGGACAGGGGGATACAATGAGCAGTTCTTC
-	TRBV29-1	-	TRBJ1-6	CSVKLSSYNSPLHF	TGCAGCGTTAAGTTGAGCTCCTATAATTCACCCCTCCACTTT
-	TRBV6-5	-	TRBJ2-7	CASSPQLVSYEQYF	TGTGCCAGCAGCCCCCAACTAGTCTCCTACGAGCAGTACTTC
TRBD2	TRBV28	-	TRBJ2-3	CASSRTSATPTDTQYF	TGTGCCAGCAGTCGAACTAGCGCAACCCCCACAGATACGCAGTATTTT
TRBD1	TRBV28	medium-sized	TRBJ1-6	CASSLKGADNSPLHF	TGTGCCAGCAGTTTAAAGGGGGCGGATAATTCACCCCTCCACTTT
-	TRBV19	-	TRBJ1-2	CASSSGGTTQGGYTF	TGTGCCAGTAGTTCGGGGGGAACTACACAGGGAGGCTACACCTTC
-	TRBV6-2/TRBV6-3	once	TRBJ1-6	CASSYGSGQLEAPLHF	TGTGCCAGCAGTTACGGGTCTGGGCAGTTAGAAGCACCCCTCCACTTT
TRBD1	TRBV4-3	-	TRBJ1-1	CASSHLPGQGNTEAFF	TGCGCCAGCAGCCACCTTCCGGGACAGGGAAACACTGAAGCTTTCTTT
TRBD1	TRBV6-5	-	TRBJ1-4	CASSYSMGQGGEKLFF	TGTGCCAGCAGTTACTCGATGGGACAGGGGGGGGAAAAACTGTTTTTT
-	TRBV4-3	-	TRBJ1-3	CARGRRELSGNTIYF	TGCGCCAGGGGGAGGCGGGAGCTCTCTGGAAACACCATATATTTT
TRBD1	TRBV6-5	-	TRBJ1-1	CASSYSDRSGAFF	TGTGCCAGCAGTTACTCGGACAGGTCGGGGGCTTTCTTT
-	TRBV24-1	-	TRBJ2-2	CATSVASPTTGELFF	TGTGCCACCAGTGTCGCGTCCCCTACGACCGGGGAGCTGTTTTTT
TRBD1	TRBV30	-	TRBJ1-6	CAWSFPTGAYYNSPLHF	TGTGCCTGGAGTTTCCCGACAGGGGCTTACTATAATTCACCCCTCCACTTT
-	TRBV5-1	-	TRBJ1-6	CASRDIRGNNSPLHF	TGCGCCAGCAGAGACATCCGGGGAAATAATTCACCCCTCCACTTT
-	TRBV6-6	-	TRBJ1-5	CASSHGQSGNQPQHF	TGTGCCAGCAGTCACGGACAGTCAGGCAATCAGCCCCAGCATTTT
TRBD1	TRBV6-5	-	TRBJ2-5	CASSPDRVAARDQYF	TGTGCCAGCAGTCCAGACAGGGTTGCCGCCAGGGACCAGTACTTC
TRBD2	TRBV24-1	-	TRBJ2-1	CATSDPSLAGVGNEQFF	TGTGCCACCAGTGACCCCTCCCTAGCGGGAGTGGGGAATGAGCAGTTCTTC
TRBD1	TRBV24-1	once	TRBJ1-6	CATSPGTGLNSPLHF	TGTGCCACCAGTCCTGGGACAGGGCTGAATTCACCCCTCCACTTT
TRBD1	TRBV28	-	TRBJ1-5	CATQTGLGNQPQHF	TGTGCCACCCAGACAGGGCTGGGCAATCAGCCCCAGCATTTT
-	TRBV7-9	-	TRBJ1-2	CASSLGSRDTYGYTF	TGTGCCAGCAGCTTAGGCTCCCGGGACACCTATGGCTACACCTTC
TRBD1	TRBV5-4	-	TRBJ1-1	CASSLANRGNTEAFF	TGTGCCAGCAGCTTGGCCAACAGGGGGAACACTGAAGCTTTCTTT
TRBD1	TRBV9	-	TRBJ1-6	CASKGGSSYNSPLHF	TGTGCGAGCAAAGGGGGCAGCTCCTATAATTCACCCCTCCACTTT
-	TRBV11-3	-	TRBJ2-7	CASSLGGRGVQYF	TGTGCCAGCAGCTTAGGTGGTCGGGGTGTGCAGTACTTC